The next 18 T cell receptor beta chains were all read from a single sample in a study of T cell responses to AZD1222 COVID-19 vaccine. The assay was immunoSEQ multiplex PCR, and TCRdb's table has in-frame clones only and misses some. The data show about 87,000 clones, almost 90% seen once. Sequenced material: peripheral blood, taken on day 0 of AZD1222 vaccination. The source is an adult in good health.

CDR3 sequence: CASSVLRGVVARTDTQYF. In nucleotides, the CDR3 is TGTGCCAGCAGCGTATTGCGGGGGGTCGTGGCCCGCACAGATACGCAGTATTTT. This chain connects TRBV9 to TRBJ2-3, with 8 bases lining up with TRBD2. The CDR3 runs to 18 residues. With 1 base clipped from V and 1 base from J, the junction kept 11 bases outside the gene matches. Germline V CDR1 and CDR2: SGDLS, YYNGEE.

V and J are TRBV11-2 and TRBJ1-2; TRBD1 matches at 7 bases. The CDR3 length is 16 residues. After removal of 0 bases from V and 7 bases from J, the junction contained 11 bases not matched to a gene. Germline V gene sequence: CDR1 SGHAT, CDR2 FQNNGV. The chain's CDR3 is CASSLDQMAGGIGYTF. CDR3 bases: TGTGCCAGCAGCTTAGATCAGATGGCAGGGGGTATTGGCTACACCTTC.

The sample holds a few counts of this clone. A read error may produce the germline difference seen at one junction end. The chain couples TRBV7-7 to TRBJ1-5, with D possibly matching TRBD1 (6 bases). The CDR3 contains 17 residues. Germline V gene lookup returns CDR1 SSHAT and CDR2 FNYEAQ (reference sequence). CDR3 coding DNA: TGTGCTAGCAGCCCCAAGGGTCCGGACAGCCGCAATCAGCCCCAGCATTTT. Translating gives CASSPKGPDSRNQPQHF.

This chain joins TRBV6-4 and TRBJ2-7; D is perhaps TRBD2 (7 bases). Trimming took 6 bases from V and 1 from J, leaving 16 bases between them. Germline CDR1 and CDR2: MRHNA and SNTAGT. CDR3 length: 15 amino acids. The DNA of the CDR3 is TGTGCCAGCAGCCCCACGGGGGGCGGTTCCTACGAGCAGTACTTC. It specifies CASSPTGGGSYEQYF.

This clone was detected only once. This sequence joins TRBV3-1 (or the pseudogene TRBV3-2) and TRBJ2-7; D ambiguous. This CDR3 has 14 amino acids. Germline-derived CDR1 and CDR2 are LGHDT and YNNKEL (reference sequence). Between the trimmed V and J ends, which lost 4 bases and 6 bases, there was a span of 16 bases. The CDR3 nucleotides read TGTGCCAGCAGCCCGGACCCGGTCCCCCTCGAGCAGTACTTC. It specifies CASSPDPVPLEQYF.

V gene TRBV5-4 combines with J gene TRBJ1-1; unclear D gene. V was clipped by 4 bases and J by 6 bases, with 16 bases between them. The germline CDR1 and CDR2 sequences are SGHNT and YYREEE (reference sequence). The CDR3 spans 14 residues. The CDR3 region is CASSSKVLKAEAFF. The CDR3 DNA follows: TGTGCCAGCAGCAGCAAGGTTCTCAAGGCTGAAGCTTTCTTT. The variable domain in full, with the rest retrieved from reference TRBV5-4 and TRBJ1-1, is ETGVTQSPTHLIKTRGQQVTLRCSSQSGHNTVSWYQQALGQGPQFIFQYYREEENGRGNFPPRFSGLQFPNYSSELNVNALELDDSALYLCASSSKVLKAEAFFGQGTRLTVV.

The genes are TRBV7-8 and TRBJ1-2, with a weak D call TRBD1 (5 bases). The CDR3 has 12 residues. Trimming removed 4 bases from V and 6 bases from J, with 9 bases in between. Per the germline V gene, CDR1 is SGHVS and CDR2 is FQNEAQ. In nucleotides, the CDR3 is TGTGCCAGCAGCTCCCAGGGTGATGGCTACACCTTC. Translated: CASSSQGDGYTF.

V and J are TRBV5-1 and TRBJ2-3; 12 bases line up with TRBD2. CDR3 size: 16 residues. V was clipped by 4 bases and J by 2 bases; unmatched bases: 5. Germline CDR1 and CDR2: SGHRS and YFSETQ. The CDR3 nucleotides are TGCGCCAGCAGCAACGGACTAGCGGGGTACACAGATACGCAGTATTTT. Protein sequence: CASSNGLAGYTDTQYF.

The rearrangement links TRBV27 to TRBJ1-2; no reliable D call. This CDR3 region has 15 residues. The germline V gene encodes CDR1 MNHEY and CDR2 SMNVEV (reference sequence). V was shortened by 3 bases and J by 5 bases, with 16 bases between the two germline ends. The CDR3 loop reads CASSFYGEPRYGYTF. The CDR3 DNA follows: TGTGCCAGCAGTTTTTACGGGGAGCCCAGATATGGCTACACCTTC.

This clone has just a few counts. This sequence joins TRBV10-3 and TRBJ1-2; 9 bases align to TRBD1. The V gene's germline CDR1 is ENHRY and CDR2 SYGVKD. The CDR3 length is 16 residues. V was pared by 0 bases and J by 2 bases, with 4 bases of the junction left unmatched. The CDR3 protein is CAISESLGQGNYGYTF. CDR3 DNA: TGTGCCATCAGTGAGTCCCTGGGACAGGGAAACTATGGCTACACCTTC.

Turning to this clone: A junction boundary mismatches the germline segment, possibly from a read error. The V and J genes are TRBV6-1 and TRBJ1-3; D ambiguous. The CDR3 contains 14 residues. Germline CDR1 and CDR2: MNHNS and SASEGT. The CDR3 here is CASREEGSGNTIYF. Written as DNA, the CDR3 is TGTGCCAGCAGGGAAGAGGGCTCTGGAAACACCATATATTTT.

The chain joins TRBV27 to TRBJ2-2, with TRBD1 matching 7 bases. Germline-derived CDR1 and CDR2 are MNHEY and SMNVEV (reference sequence). The CDR3 is 16 amino acids. With V trimmed by 5 bases and J by 1 base, 7 bases remained unmatched. The CDR3 spells CASSGQVFLNTGELFF. CDR3 DNA sequence: TGTGCCAGCAGTGGACAGGTTTTCCTGAACACCGGGGAGCTGTTTTTT.

The chain uses TRBV5-6 and TRBJ1-6; the D gene is possibly TRBD1 (5 bases). The germline V gene has CDR1 SGHDT and CDR2 YYEEEE. The CDR3 length is 15 residues. The germline V and J ends were trimmed by 3 bases and 9 bases, with 16 bases remaining between them. Written as DNA, the CDR3 is TGTGCCAGCAGCTCACAAGGGGTATGGGCTTCACCCCTCCACTTT. This translates into CASSSQGVWASPLHF.

In its sample, this clone was seen a few times. CDR3 protein: CASSPYLRPQHF. CDR3 bases: TGTGCCAGTAGTCCTTACCTGCGCCCCCAGCATTTT. The chain uses TRBV19 and TRBJ1-5; D call uncertain. Trimming took 5 bases from V and 10 from J, leaving 12 bases between them. Germline V gene lookup returns CDR1 LNHDA and CDR2 SQIVND (reference sequence). The CDR3 loop spans 12 amino acids.

Concerning this clone itself: One end of the junction does not line up with germline, which may come from a read error. V usage is TRBV3-1 (or the pseudogene TRBV3-2) and J usage is TRBJ1-1; D is unclear. Germline CDR1 LGHDT, CDR2 YNNKEL (reference sequence). This CDR3 has 12 residues. As DNA, the CDR3 is TGTGCCAGCAGCCAGTCGGCTCGAGGCCTGGGCTTT. Translated, it gives CASSQSARGLGF.

J is TRBJ1-2 and V is TRBV9; no reliable D call. Germline V gene lookup returns CDR1 SGDLS and CDR2 YYNGEE. The CDR3 totals 14 residues. Trimming stripped 4 bases from V and 8 bases from J, with 18 bases between. The CDR3 region is CASSPDPRASGYTF. The CDR3 nucleotides read TGTGCCAGCAGCCCCGATCCCCGGGCGTCCGGCTACACCTTC.

The rearrangement joins TRBV19 to TRBJ1-5; no firm D call. This CDR3 comprises 13 residues. Germline loops: CDR1 LNHDA, CDR2 SQIVND (reference sequence). V lost 5 bases and J lost 3, with 8 bases in between. The CDR3 nucleotides are TGTGCCAGTAGTCCTAAGACCAATCAGCCCCAGCATTTT. Protein sequence: CASSPKTNQPQHF.

The J gene is TRBJ1-2, the V gene TRBV4-3; D gene uncertain. Germline CDR1 and CDR2: LGHNA and YSLEER. V lost 0 bases, J lost 7 bases, and 9 bases lay in between. The CDR3 extends over 13 amino acids. The CDR3, as DNA: TGCGCCAGCAGCCAAGAATCGGAGGCTGGCTACACCTTC. This encodes CASSQESEAGYTF.